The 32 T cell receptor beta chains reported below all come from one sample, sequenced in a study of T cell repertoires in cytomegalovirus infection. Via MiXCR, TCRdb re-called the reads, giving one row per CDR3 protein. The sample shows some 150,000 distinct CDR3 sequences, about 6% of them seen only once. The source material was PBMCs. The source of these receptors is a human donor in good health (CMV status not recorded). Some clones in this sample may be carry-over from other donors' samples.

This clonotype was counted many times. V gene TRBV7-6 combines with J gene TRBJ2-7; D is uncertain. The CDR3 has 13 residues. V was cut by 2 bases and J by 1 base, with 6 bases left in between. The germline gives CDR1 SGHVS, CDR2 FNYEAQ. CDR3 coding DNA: TGTGCCAGCAGCTTACAGGTATCCTACGAGCAGTACTTC. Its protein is CASSLQVSYEQYF.

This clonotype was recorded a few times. DNA for the CDR3: TGTGCCAGCAGCCCAGACCCGGTGGTAACGCAGTATTTT. Translation gives CASSPDPVVTQYF. This chain links TRBV5-5 with TRBJ2-3; D gene ambiguous. Per the germline V gene, CDR1 is SGHKS and CDR2 is YYEKEE (reference sequence). The V and J ends lost 4 bases and 9 bases respectively, with 15 bases between them. This CDR3 has 13 amino acids.

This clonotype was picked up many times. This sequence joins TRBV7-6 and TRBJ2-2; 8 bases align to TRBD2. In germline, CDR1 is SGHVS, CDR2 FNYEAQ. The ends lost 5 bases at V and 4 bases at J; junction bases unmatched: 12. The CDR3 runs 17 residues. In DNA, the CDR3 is TGTGCCAGCAGCAGGGGACTAGGGATTAGGGCCACCGGGGAGCTGTTTTTT. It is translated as CASSRGLGIRATGELFF.

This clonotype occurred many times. The CDR3 DNA reads as TGTGCCAGCAGCCCGCGGAACACCGAATCCCAGACCCAGTACTTC. Protein: CASSPRNTESQTQYF. The gene calls are TRBV7-2 and TRBJ2-5; no reliable D call. The germline V gene has CDR1 SGHTA and CDR2 FQGNSA. The CDR3 has 15 residues. V was cut by 5 bases and J by 6 bases, with 19 bases left in between.

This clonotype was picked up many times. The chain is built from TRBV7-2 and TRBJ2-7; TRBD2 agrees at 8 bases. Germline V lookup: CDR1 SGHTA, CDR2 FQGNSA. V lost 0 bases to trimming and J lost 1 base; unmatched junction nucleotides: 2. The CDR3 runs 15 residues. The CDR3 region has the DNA TGTGCCAGCAGCTTAGCTAGCGGGGCTTCCTACGAGCAGTACTTC. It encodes CASSLASGASYEQYF.

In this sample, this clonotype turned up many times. CDR3 coding DNA: TGTGCCAGCAGCTCAGTGGGCAGGACTCGTTATGGCTACACCTTC. Translating gives CASSSVGRTRYGYTF. The genes are TRBV7-9 and TRBJ1-2, with D unresolved. V lost 4 bases and J lost 5, with 17 bases in between. The CDR3 extends over 15 amino acids. Germline CDR1 is SEHNR and CDR2 is FQNEAQ (reference sequence).

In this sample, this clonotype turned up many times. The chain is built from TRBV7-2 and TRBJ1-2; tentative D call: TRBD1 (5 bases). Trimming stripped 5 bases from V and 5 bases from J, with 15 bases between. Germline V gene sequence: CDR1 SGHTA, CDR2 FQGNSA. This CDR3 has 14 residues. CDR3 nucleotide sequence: TGTGCCAGCAGCCCGCGCACAGGTGGTTATGGCTACACCTTC. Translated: CASSPRTGGYGYTF.

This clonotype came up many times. The CDR3 is CAISGNRDRAGYTF. CDR3 DNA: TGTGCCATCAGTGGAAACCGGGACAGGGCTGGCTACACCTTC. The rearrangement joins TRBV10-3 to TRBJ1-2, with 9 bases fitting TRBD1. Trimming removed 4 bases from V and 7 bases from J; junction bases left unmatched: 7. CDR1 and CDR2 from the germline V gene are ENHRY and SYGVKD. This CDR3 comprises 14 residues.

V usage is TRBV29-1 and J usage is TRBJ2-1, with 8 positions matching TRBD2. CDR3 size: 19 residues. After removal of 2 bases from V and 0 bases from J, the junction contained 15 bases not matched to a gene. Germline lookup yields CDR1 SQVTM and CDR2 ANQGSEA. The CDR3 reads CSVEMASGHLRSSYNEQFF. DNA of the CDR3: TGCAGCGTTGAAATGGCTAGCGGGCATCTCAGGAGCTCCTACAATGAGCAGTTCTTC.

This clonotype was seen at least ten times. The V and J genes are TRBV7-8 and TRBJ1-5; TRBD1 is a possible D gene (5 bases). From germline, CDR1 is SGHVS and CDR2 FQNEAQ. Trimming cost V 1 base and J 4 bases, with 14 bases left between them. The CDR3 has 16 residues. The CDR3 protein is CASSLGGGEPNQPQHF. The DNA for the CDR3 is TGTGCCAGCAGCTTAGGGGGGGGGGAGCCGAATCAGCCCCAGCATTTT. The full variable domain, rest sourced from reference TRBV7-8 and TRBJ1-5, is GAGVSQSPRYKVAKRGQDVALRCDPISGHVSLFWYQQALGQGPEFLTYFQNEAQLDKSGLPSDRFFAERPEGSVSTLKIQRTQQEDSAVYLCASSLGGGEPNQPQHFGDGTRLSIL.

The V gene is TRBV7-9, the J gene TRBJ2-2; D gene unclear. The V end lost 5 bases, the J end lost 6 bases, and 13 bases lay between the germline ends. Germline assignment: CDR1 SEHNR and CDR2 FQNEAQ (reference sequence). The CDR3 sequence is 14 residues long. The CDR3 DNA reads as TGTGCCAGCAGCCCAGGATTATCACCCGGGGAGCTGTTTTTT. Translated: CASSPGLSPGELFF.

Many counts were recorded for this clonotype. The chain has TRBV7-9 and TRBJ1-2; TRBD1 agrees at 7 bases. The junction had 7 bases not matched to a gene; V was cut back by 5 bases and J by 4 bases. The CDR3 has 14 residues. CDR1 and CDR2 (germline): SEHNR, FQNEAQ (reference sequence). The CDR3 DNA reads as TGTGCCAGCAGCCCGGGACAGACCACCTATGGCTACACCTTC. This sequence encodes CASSPGQTTYGYTF.

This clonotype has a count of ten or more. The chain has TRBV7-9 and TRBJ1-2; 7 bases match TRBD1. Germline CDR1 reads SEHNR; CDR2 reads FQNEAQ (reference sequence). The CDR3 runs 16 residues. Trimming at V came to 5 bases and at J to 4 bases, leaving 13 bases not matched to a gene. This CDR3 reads CASSPRDRVDGYGYTF. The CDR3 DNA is TGTGCCAGCAGCCCCCGCGACAGGGTAGATGGCTATGGCTACACCTTC.

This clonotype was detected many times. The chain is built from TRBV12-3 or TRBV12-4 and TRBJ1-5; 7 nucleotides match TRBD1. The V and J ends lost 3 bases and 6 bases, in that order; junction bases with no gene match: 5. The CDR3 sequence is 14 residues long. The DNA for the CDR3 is TGTGCCAGCAGTTTTGGCAGGGACAGTCAGCCCCAGCATTTT. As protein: CASSFGRDSQPQHF.

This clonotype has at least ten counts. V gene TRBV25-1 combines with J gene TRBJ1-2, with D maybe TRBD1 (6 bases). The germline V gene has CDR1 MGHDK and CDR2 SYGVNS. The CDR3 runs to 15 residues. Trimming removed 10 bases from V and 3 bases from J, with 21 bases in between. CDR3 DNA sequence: TGTGCCACCAGCCGTCCTTCAGGGGACTACTATGGCTACACCTTC. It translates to CATSRPSGDYYGYTF.

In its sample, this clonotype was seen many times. As DNA, the CDR3 is TGTGCCAGCAGCCTTCCAGGGGGTTCAGCTGGGGCCAACGTCCTGACTTTC. Its translation: CASSLPGGSAGANVLTF. This chain uses TRBV7-2 with TRBJ2-6, with TRBD1 matching 7 bases. The CDR3 is made up of 17 amino acids. Germline CDR1 is SGHTA and CDR2 is FQGNSA. V was clipped by 5 bases and J by 2 bases; unmatched bases: 9.

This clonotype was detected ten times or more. The CDR3, as DNA: TGTGCCAGCAGCTTGGCGGGGGTGCATGAGCAGTTCTTC. This encodes CASSLAGVHEQFF. V is TRBV7-3 and J is TRBJ2-1, with TRBD2 matching 7 bases. V shed 3 bases, J shed 8 bases, and the junction held 4 bases outside the gene matches. This CDR3 contains 13 residues. Germline V lookup: CDR1 SGHTA, CDR2 FQGTGA.

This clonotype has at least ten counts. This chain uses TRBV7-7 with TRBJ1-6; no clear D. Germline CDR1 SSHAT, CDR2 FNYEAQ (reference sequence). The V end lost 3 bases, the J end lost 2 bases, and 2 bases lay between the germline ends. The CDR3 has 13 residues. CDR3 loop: CASSLTYNSPLHF. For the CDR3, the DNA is TGTGCCAGCAGCTTGACCTATAATTCACCCCTCCACTTT.

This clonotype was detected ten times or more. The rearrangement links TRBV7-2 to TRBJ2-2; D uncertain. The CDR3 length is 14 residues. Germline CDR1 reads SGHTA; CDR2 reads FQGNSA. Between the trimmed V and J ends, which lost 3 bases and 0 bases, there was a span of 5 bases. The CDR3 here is CASSLDANTGELFF. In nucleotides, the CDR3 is TGTGCCAGCAGCTTGGACGCGAACACCGGGGAGCTGTTTTTT. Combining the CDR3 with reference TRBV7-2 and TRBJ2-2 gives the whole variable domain GAGVSQSPSNKVTEKGKDVELRCDPISGHTALYWYRQSLGQGLEFLIYFQGNSAPDKSGLPSDRFSAERTGGSVSTLTIQRTQQEDSAVYLCASSLDANTGELFFGEGSRLTVL.

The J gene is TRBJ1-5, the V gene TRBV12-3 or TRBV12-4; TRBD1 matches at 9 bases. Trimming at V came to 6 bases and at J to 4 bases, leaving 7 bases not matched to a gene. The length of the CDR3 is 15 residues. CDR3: CASSRGQGLNQPQHF. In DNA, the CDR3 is TGTGCCAGCAGCCGGGGACAGGGATTGAATCAGCCCCAGCATTTT.

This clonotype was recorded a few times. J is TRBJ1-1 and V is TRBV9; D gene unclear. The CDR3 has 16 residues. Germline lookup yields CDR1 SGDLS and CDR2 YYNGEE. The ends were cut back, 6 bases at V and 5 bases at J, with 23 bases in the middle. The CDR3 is CASTRSGGDLGTEAFF. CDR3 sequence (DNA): TGTGCCAGCACAAGGTCCGGCGGAGACCTGGGGACTGAAGCTTTCTTT.

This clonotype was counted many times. The CDR3 spells CASSRGAGIFSYEQYF. Written as DNA, the CDR3 is TGCGCCAGCAGCCGGGGTGCAGGGATATTCTCCTACGAGCAGTACTTC. The J gene is TRBJ2-7, the V gene TRBV4-1, with D maybe TRBD1 (5 bases). The germline V and J ends were trimmed by 4 bases and 0 bases, with 16 bases remaining between them. This CDR3 is 16 amino acids long. Germline CDR1 is MGHRA and CDR2 is YSYEKL.

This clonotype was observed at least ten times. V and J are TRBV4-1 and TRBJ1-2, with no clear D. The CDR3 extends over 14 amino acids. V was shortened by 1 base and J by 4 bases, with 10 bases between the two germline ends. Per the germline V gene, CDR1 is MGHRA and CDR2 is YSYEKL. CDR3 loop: CASSQGGGSYGYTF. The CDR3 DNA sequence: TGCGCCAGCAGCCAAGGTGGAGGTAGCTATGGCTACACCTTC.

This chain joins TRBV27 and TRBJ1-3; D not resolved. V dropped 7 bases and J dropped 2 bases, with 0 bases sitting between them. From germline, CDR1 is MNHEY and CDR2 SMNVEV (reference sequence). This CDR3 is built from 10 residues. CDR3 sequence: CASTGNTIYF. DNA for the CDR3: TGTGCCAGCACTGGAAACACCATATATTTT.

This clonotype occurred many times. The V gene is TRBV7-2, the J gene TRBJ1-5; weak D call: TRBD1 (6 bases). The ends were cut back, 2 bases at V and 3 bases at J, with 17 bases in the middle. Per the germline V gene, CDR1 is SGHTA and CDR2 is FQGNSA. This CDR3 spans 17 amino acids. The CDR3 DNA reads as TGTGCCAGCAGCTTAACTGGGGGGGGGGCCAACAATCAGCCCCAGCATTTT. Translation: CASSLTGGGANNQPQHF.

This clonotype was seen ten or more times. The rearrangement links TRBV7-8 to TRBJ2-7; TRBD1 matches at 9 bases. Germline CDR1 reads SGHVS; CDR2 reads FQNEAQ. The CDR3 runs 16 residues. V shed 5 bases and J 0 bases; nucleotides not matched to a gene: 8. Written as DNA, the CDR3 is TGTGCCAGCAGCGAAAACAGGGGGCGCCTCTCCTACGAGCAGTACTTC. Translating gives CASSENRGRLSYEQYF.

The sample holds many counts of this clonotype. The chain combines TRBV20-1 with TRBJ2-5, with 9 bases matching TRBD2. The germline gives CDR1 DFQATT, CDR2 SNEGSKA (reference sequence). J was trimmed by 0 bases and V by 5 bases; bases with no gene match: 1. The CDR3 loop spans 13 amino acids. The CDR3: CSALAGYQETQYF. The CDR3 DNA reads TGCAGTGCTCTAGCGGGGTACCAAGAGACCCAGTACTTC.

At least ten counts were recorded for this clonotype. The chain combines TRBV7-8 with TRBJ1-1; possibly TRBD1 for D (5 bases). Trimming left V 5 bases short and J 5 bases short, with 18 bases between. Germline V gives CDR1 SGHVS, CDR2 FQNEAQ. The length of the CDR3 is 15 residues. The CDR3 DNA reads TGTGCCAGCAGCCGCCTGGGGGGGAGGGGAACTGAAGCTTTCTTT. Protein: CASSRLGGRGTEAFF. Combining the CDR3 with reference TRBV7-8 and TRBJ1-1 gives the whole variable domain GAGVSQSPRYKVAKRGQDVALRCDPISGHVSLFWYQQALGQGPEFLTYFQNEAQLDKSGLPSDRFFAERPEGSVSTLKIQRTQQEDSAVYLCASSRLGGRGTEAFFGQGTRLTVV.

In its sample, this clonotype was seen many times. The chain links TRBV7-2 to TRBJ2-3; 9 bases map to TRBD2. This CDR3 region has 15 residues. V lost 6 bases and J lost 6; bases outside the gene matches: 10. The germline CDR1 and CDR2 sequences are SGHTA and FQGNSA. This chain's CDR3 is CASSQMGGGGDTQYF. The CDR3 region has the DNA TGTGCCAGCAGTCAAATGGGCGGGGGGGGCGATACGCAGTATTTT. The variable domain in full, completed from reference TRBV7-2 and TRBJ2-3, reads GAGVSQSPSNKVTEKGKDVELRCDPISGHTALYWYRQSLGQGLEFLIYFQGNSAPDKSGLPSDRFSAERTGGSVSTLTIQRTQQEDSAVYLCASSQMGGGGDTQYFGPGTRLTVL.

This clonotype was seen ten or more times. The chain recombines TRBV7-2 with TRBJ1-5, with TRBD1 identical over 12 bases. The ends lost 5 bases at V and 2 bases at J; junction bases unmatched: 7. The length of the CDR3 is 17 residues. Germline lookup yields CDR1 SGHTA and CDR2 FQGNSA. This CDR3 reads CASSPGQGARGNQPQHF. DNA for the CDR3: TGTGCCAGCAGCCCGGGACAGGGGGCTAGGGGCAATCAGCCCCAGCATTTT.

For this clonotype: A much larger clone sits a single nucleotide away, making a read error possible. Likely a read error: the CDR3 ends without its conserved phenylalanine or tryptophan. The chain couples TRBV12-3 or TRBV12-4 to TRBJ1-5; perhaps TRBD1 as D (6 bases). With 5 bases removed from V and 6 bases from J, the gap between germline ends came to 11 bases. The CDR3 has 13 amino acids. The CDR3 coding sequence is TGTGCCAGCAGTCCCCAGGGGAGTCAGCCCCAGCATTTA. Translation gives CASSPQGSQPQHL.

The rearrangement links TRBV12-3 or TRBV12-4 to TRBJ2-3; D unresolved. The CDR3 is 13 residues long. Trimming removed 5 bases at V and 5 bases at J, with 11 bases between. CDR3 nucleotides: TGTGCCAGCAGTGAGAGAGCCGTAGATACGCAGTATTTT. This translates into CASSERAVDTQYF.